This TCR beta chain was observed in a study of blood T cell repertoires in COVID-19. Turning to the study itself: Sites across the United States, Italy and Spain contributed samples from acute and convalescent COVID-19. T cells, B-cell-depleted T cells, or PBMCs provided the cDNA or gDNA that served as material.

The CDR3 has 15 residues. V lost 6 bases, J lost 6 bases, and 13 bases stayed unmatched. Germline CDR1 is MNHEY and CDR2 is SVGAGI. Per the original data handling: Cell counts per sample came from amplifying reference gene primers. Some clones are missing from TCRdb's copy, which holds only in-frame ones; the method was immunoSEQ multiplex PCR. That table supplies the V and J calls and clone size; D and trimming were determined from the DNA. The repertoire consists of 90,000 to 120,000 clones, with about four fifths occurring once and the leading ten covering 4% to 5%. This TCR was sampled from a woman between 65 and 79 years old with acute or convalescent COVID-19. The sequenced sample consisted of peripheral blood. The chain links TRBV6-5 to TRBJ1-1, with 7 positions matching TRBD1. DNA of the CDR3: TGTGCCAGCAGGCCCCCTCGAACAGGGGCGTCTGAAGCTTTCTTT. Translating gives CASRPPRTGASEAFF.